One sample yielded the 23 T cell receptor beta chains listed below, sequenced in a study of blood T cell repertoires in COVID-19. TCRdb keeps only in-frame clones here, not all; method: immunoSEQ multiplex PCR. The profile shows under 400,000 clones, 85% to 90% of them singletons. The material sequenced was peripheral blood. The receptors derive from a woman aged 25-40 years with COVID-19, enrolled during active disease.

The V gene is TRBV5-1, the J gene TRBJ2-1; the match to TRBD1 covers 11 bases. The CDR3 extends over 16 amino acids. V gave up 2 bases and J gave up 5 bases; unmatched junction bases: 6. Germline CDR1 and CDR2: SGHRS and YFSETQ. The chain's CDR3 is CASSFEGQGVNNEQFF. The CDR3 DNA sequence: TGCGCCAGCAGCTTTGAGGGACAGGGGGTAAACAATGAGCAGTTCTTC.

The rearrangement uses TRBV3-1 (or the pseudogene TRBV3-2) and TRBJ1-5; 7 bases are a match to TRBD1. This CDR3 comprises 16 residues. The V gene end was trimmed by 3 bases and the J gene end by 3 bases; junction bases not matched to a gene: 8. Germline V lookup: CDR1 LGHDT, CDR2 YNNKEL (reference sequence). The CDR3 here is CASSHSGTANNQPQHF. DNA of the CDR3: TGTGCCAGCAGCCACTCCGGGACAGCAAACAATCAGCCCCAGCATTTT.

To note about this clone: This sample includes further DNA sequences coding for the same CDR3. CDR3 in DNA: TGCGCCAGCAGCTTGGGACAGTCCTATGGCTACACCTTC. Translation gives CASSLGQSYGYTF. The rearrangement links TRBV5-1 to TRBJ1-2; maybe TRBD1 (5 bases). V was pared by 0 bases and J by 4 bases, with 7 bases between. Germline V lookup: CDR1 SGHRS, CDR2 YFSETQ. This CDR3 has 13 residues.

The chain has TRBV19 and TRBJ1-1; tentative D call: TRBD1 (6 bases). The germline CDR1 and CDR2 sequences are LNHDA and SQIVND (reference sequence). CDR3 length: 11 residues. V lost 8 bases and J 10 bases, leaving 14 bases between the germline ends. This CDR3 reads CASRTGLRAFF. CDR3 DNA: TGTGCCAGTCGTACAGGGTTAAGAGCTTTCTTT. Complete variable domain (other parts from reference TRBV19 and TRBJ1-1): DGGITQSPKYLFRKEGQNVTLSCEQNLNHDAMYWYRQDPGQGLRLIYYSQIVNDFQKGDIAEGYSVSREKKESFPLTVTSAQKNPTAFYLCASRTGLRAFFGQGTRLTVV.

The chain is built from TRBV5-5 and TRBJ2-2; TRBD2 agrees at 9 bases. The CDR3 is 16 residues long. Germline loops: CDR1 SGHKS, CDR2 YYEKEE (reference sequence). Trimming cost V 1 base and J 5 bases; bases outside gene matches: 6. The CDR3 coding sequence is TGTGCCAGCAGCTTGAGTCTAGCGGGAAGGACCGGGGAGCTGTTTTTT. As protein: CASSLSLAGRTGELFF. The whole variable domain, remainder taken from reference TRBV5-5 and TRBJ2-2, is DAGVTQSPTHLIKTRGQQVTLRCSPISGHKSVSWYQQVLGQGPQFIFQYYEKEERGRGNFPDRFSARQFPNYSSELNVNALLLGDSALYLCASSLSLAGRTGELFFGEGSRLTVL.

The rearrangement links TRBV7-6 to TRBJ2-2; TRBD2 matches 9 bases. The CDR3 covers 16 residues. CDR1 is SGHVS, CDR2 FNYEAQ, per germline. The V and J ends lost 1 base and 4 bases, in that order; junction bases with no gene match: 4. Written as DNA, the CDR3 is TGTGCCAGCAGCTTAGGACTAGCGGACCTCACCGGGGAGCTGTTTTTT. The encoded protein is CASSLGLADLTGELFF.

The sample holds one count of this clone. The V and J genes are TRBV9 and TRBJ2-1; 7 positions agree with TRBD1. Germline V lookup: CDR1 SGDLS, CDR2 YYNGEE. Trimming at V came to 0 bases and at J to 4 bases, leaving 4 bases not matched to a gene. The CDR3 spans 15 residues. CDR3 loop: CASSVAGQSYNEQFF. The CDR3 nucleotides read TGTGCCAGCAGCGTAGCGGGACAGTCATACAATGAGCAGTTCTTC.

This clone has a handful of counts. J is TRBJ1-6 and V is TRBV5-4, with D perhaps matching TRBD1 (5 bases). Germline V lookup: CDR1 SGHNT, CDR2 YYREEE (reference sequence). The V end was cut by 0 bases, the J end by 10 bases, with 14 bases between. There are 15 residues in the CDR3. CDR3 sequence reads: CASSLAQGAMSPLHF. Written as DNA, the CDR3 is TGTGCCAGCAGCTTGGCCCAGGGTGCCATGTCACCCCTCCACTTT.

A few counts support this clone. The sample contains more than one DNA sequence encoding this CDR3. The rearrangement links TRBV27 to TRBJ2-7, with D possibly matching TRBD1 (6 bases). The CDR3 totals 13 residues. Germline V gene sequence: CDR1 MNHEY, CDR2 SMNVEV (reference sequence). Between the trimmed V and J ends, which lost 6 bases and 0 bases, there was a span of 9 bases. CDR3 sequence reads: CASSDRSSYEQYF. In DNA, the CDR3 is TGTGCCAGCAGCGACAGGAGCTCCTACGAGCAGTACTTC.

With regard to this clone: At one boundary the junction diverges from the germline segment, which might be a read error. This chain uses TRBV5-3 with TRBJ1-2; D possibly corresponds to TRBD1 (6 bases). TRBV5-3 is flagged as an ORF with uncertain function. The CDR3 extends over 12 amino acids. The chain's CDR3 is CARSSRMDSSYF. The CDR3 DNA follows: TGTGCCAGAAGCTCGCGAATGGACAGTTCGTACTTC.

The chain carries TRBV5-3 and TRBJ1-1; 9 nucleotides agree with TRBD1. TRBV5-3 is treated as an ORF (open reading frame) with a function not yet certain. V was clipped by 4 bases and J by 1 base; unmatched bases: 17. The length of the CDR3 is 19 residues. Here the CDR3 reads CARSRRGLTGGKKNTEAFF. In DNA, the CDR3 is TGTGCCAGAAGCCGTCGCGGACTGACAGGGGGGAAGAAGAACACTGAAGCTTTCTTT.

CDR3 DNA: TGTGCCAGCAGCCAAGGGGGAGGTCGATTCTCCTACAATGAGCAGTTCTTC. It encodes CASSQGGGRFSYNEQFF. The rearrangement links TRBV3-1 (or the pseudogene TRBV3-2) to TRBJ2-1, with a possible D match to TRBD2 (6 bases). Germline-derived CDR1 and CDR2 are LGHDT and YNNKEL (reference sequence). Deletions cut 1 base from V and 0 bases from J, with 13 bases between. CDR3 length: 17 residues.

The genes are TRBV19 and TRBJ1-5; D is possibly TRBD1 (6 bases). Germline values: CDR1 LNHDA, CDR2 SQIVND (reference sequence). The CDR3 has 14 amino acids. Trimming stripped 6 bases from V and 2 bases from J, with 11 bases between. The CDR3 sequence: CASRTQGGNQPQHF. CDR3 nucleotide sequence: TGTGCCAGTAGGACACAGGGAGGCAATCAGCCCCAGCATTTT.

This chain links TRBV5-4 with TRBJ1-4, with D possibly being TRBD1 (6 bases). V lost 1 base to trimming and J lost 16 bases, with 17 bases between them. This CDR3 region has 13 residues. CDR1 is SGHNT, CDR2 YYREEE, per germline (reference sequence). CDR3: CASSLMGATEKFF. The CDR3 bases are TGTGCCAGCAGCTTGATGGGGGCCACGGAGAAGTTTTTT.

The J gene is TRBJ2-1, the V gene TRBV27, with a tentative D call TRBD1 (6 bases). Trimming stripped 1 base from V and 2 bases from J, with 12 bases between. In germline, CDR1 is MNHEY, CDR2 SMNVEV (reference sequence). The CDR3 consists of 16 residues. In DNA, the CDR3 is TGTGCCAGCAGTTTATATGTGGGGGCCCCCTACAATGAGCAGTTCTTC. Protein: CASSLYVGAPYNEQFF.

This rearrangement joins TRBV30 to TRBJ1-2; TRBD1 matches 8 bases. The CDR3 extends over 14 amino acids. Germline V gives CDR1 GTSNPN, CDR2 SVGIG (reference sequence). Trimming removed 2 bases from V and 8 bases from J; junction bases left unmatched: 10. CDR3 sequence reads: CAWSYPGQARGYTF. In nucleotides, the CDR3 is TGTGCCTGGAGTTACCCGGGACAGGCTCGAGGCTACACCTTC. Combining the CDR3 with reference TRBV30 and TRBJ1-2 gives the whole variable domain SQTIHQWPATLVQPVGSPLSLECTVEGTSNPNLYWYRQAAGRGLQLLFYSVGIGQISSEVPQNLSASRPQDRQFILSSKKLLLSDSGFYLCAWSYPGQARGYTFGSGTRLTVV.

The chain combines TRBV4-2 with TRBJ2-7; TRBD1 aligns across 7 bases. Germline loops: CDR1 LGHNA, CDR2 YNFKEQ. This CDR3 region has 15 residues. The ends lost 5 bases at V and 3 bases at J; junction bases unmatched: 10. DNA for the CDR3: TGTGCCAGCAGCTCTACCGACAGGGCGAGCTACGAGCAGTACTTC. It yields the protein CASSSTDRASYEQYF.

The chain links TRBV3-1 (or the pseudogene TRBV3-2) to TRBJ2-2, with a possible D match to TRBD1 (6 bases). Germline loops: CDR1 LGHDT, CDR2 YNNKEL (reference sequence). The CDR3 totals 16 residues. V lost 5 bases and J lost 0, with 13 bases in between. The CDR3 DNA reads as TGTGCCAGCAGCTTAGACTGGGACACGAACACCGGGGAGCTGTTTTTT. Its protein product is CASSLDWDTNTGELFF.

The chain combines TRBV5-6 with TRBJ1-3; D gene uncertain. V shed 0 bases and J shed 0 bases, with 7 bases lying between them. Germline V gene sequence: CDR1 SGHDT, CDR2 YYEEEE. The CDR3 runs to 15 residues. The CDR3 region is CASSLGGYSGNTIYF. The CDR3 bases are TGTGCCAGCAGCTTGGGCGGATACTCTGGAAACACCATATATTTT.

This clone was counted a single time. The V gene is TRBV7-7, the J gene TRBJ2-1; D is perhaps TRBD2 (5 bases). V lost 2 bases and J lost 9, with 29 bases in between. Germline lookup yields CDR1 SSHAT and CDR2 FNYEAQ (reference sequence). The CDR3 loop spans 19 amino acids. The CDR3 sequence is CASSLLAPLPGLPLGEQFF. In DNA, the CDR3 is TGTGCCAGCAGCTTATTAGCCCCCCTCCCAGGACTGCCTTTAGGTGAGCAGTTCTTC. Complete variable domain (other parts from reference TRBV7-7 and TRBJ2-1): GAGVSQSPRYKVTKRGQDVTLRCDPISSHATLYWYQQALGQGPEFLTYFNYEAQPDKSGLPSDRFSAERPEGSISTLTIQRTEQRDSAMYRCASSLLAPLPGLPLGEQFFGPGTRLTVL.

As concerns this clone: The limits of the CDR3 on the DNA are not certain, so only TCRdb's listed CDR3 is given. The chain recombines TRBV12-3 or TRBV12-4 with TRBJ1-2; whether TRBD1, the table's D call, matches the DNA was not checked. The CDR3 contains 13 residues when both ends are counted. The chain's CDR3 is CASSPTWGGGNTF.

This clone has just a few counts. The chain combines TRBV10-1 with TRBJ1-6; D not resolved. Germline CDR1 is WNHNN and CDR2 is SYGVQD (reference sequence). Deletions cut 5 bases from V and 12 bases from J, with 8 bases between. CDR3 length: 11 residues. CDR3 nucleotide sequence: TGCGCCAGCAGTTCAGGAGGACCCCTCCACTTT. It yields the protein CASSSGGPLHF.

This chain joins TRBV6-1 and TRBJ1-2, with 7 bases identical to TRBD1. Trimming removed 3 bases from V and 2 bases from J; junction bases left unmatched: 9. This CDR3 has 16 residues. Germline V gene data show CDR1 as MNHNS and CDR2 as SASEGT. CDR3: CASSERTGLYNYGYTF. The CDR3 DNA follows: TGTGCCAGCAGTGAGAGGACAGGCTTATACAACTATGGCTACACCTTC.